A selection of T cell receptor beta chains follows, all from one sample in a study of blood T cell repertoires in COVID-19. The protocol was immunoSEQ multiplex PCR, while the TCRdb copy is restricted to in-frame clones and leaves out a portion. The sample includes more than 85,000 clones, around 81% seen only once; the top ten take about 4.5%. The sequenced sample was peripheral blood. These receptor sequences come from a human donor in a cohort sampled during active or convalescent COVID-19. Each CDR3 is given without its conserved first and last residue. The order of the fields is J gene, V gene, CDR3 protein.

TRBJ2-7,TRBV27,ASRPGQSSYEQY
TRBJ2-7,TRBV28,ASRGHYYEQY
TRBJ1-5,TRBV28,ASSLGRSQH
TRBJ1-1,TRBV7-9,ASSFIQGERTEAF
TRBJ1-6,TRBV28,ASTTVNSPLH
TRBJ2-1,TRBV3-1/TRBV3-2,ASSQSRTVVYNEQF
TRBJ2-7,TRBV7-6,ASSDALEQY
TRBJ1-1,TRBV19,ASSINPRVGTEAF
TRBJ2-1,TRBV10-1,ASSENRDRGKF
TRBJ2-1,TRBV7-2,ASSLLAGSYNEQF
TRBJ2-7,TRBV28,ASSLTGTLYEQY
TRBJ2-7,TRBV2,ASSDQPSGSHTY
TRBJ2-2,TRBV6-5,ASSRLAGVTGELF
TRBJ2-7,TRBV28,ASSQTGVGSYEQY
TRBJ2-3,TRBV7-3,ASSRDGLAGGTDTQY
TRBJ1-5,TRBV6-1,ASSEQGLINQPQH
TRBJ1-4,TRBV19,ASEGQGWYNEKLF
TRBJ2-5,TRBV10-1,ASSELSGGGETQY
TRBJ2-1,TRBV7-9,ASSLVLADNEQF
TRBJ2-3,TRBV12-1,ASSLDRVSTDTQY
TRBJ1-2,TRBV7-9,ASSRIVDGYT
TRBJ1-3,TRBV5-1,ASSRIGETGAGNTIY
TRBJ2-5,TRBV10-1,ASSESPAAGEQGTQY
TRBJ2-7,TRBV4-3,ASSREGSGNYEQY
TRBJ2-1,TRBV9,ASSARGTVFFNEQF
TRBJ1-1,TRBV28,ASSGDRAWGAF
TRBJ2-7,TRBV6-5,ASGTRGGHEQY
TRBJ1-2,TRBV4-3,ASSQSVIIQGYYGYT
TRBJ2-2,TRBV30,AWSGQGREHGELF
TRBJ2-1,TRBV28,ASGTGTGGFNEQF
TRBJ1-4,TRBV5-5,ATSDRGPGNEKLF
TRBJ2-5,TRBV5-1,ASSPGPAETQY
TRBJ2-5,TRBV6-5,ASRSDRVRETQY
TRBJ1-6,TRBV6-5,ASSYDRILYSPLH
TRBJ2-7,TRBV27,ASSLPFSGEQY
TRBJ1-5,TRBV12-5,ASGRGTGNQPQH
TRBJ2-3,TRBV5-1,ASSLPTETSGYSDTQY
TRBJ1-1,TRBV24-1,ATRASAGSNTEAF
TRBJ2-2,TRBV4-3,ASSQEFPGTRIDAGELF
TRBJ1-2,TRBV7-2,ASSLERGIGYT